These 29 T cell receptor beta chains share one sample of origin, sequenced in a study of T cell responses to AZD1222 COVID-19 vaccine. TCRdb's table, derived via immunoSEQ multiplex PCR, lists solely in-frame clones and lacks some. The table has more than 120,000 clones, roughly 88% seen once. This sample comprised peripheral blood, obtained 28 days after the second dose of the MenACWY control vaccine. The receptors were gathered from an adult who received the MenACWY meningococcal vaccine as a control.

CDR3 coding DNA: TGCGCCAGCAGCTTAGTTGCAACTAATGAAAAACTGTTTTTT. It encodes CASSLVATNEKLFF. The chain employs TRBV5-1 and TRBJ1-4; no reliable D call. Germline V gives CDR1 SGHRS, CDR2 YFSETQ. CDR3 size: 14 residues. V lost 2 bases, J lost 0 bases, and 5 bases lay in between.

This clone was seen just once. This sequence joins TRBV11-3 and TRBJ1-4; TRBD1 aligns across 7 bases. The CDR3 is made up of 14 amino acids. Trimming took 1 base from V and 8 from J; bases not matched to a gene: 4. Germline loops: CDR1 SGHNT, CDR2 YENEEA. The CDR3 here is CASSLAEGAEKLFF. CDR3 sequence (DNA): TGTGCCAGCAGCTTAGCGGAGGGGGCCGAAAAACTGTTTTTT.

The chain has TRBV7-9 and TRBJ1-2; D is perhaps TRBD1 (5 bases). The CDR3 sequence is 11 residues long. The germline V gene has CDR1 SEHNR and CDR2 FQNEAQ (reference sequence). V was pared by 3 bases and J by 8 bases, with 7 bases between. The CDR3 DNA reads TGTGCCAGCAGCTTCGGGGGAGGCTACACCTTC. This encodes CASSFGGGYTF. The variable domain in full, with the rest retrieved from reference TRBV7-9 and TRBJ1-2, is DTGVSQNPRHKITKRGQNVTFRCDPISEHNRLYWYRQTLGQGPEFLTYFQNEAQLEKSRLLSDRFSAERPKGSFSTLEIQRTEQGDSAMYLCASSFGGGYTFGSGTRLTVV.

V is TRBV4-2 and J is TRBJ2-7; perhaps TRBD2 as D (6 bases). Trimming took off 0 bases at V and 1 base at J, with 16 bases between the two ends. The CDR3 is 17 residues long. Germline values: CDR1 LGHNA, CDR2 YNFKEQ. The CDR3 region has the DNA TGTGCCAGCAGCCAAGAAGGAGGGCTAGGGAATTCCTACGAGCAGTACTTC. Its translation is CASSQEGGLGNSYEQYF.

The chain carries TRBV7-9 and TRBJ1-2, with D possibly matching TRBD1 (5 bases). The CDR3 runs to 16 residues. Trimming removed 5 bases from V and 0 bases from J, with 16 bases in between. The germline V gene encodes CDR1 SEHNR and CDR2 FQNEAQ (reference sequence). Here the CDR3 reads CASSRRDRASNYGYTF. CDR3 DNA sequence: TGTGCCAGCAGCCGCCGGGACCGGGCCTCTAACTATGGCTACACCTTC.

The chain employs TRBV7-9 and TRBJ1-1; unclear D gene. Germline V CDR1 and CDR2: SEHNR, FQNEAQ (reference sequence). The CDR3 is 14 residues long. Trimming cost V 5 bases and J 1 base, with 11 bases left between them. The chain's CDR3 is CASSKELGNTEAFF. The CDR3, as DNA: TGTGCCAGCAGCAAAGAACTGGGGAACACTGAAGCTTTCTTT.

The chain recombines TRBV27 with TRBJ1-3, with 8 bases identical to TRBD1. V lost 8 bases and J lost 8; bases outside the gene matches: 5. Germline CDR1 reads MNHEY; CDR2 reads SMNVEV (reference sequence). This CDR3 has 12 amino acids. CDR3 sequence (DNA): TGTGCCAGCCTGGACAGGGATGACACCATATATTTT. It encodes CASLDRDDTIYF.

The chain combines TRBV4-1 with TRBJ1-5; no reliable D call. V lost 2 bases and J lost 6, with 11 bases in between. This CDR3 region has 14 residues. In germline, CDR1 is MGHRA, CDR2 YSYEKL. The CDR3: CASSQRNMGQPQHF. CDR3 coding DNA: TGCGCCAGCAGCCAAAGGAATATGGGTCAGCCCCAGCATTTT.

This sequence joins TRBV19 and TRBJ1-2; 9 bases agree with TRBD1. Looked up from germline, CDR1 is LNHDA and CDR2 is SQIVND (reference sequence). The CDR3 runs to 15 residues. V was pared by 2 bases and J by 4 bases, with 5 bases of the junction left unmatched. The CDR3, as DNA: TGTGCCAGTAGTATACGGGACAGGGAGGGCTATGGCTACACCTTC. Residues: CASSIRDREGYGYTF. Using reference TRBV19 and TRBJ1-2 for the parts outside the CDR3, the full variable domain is DGGITQSPKYLFRKEGQNVTLSCEQNLNHDAMYWYRQDPGQGLRLIYYSQIVNDFQKGDIAEGYSVSREKKESFPLTVTSAQKNPTAFYLCASSIRDREGYGYTFGSGTRLTVV.

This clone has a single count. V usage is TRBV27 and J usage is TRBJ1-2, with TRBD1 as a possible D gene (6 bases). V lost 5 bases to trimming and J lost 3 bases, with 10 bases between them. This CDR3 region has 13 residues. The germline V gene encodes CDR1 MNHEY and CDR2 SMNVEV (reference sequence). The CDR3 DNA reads TGTGCCAGCAGTCCCTCAGGGGACTATGGCTACACCTTC. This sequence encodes CASSPSGDYGYTF.

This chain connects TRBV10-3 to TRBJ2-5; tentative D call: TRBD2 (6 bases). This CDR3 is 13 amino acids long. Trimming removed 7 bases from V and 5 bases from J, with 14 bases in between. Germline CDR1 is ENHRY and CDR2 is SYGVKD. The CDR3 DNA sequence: TGTGCCATCACCCCGGGACTGGGGGAGACCCAGTACTTC. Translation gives CAITPGLGETQYF.

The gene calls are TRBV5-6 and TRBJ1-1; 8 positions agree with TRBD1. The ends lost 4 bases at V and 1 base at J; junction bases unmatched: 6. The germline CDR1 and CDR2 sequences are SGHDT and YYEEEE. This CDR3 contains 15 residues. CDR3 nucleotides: TGTGCCAGCAGCCGCAGGGGGCCCGGGAACACTGAAGCTTTCTTT. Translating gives CASSRRGPGNTEAFF.

The CDR3 protein is CASSIVLGQSNQPQHF. The CDR3 DNA reads TGTGCCAGTAGTATAGTCTTGGGGCAGTCGAATCAGCCCCAGCATTTT. V gene TRBV19 combines with J gene TRBJ1-5; D is possibly TRBD1 (5 bases). Between the trimmed V and J ends, which lost 1 base and 4 bases, there was a span of 14 bases. Germline CDR1 is LNHDA and CDR2 is SQIVND (reference sequence). The CDR3 is 16 residues long.

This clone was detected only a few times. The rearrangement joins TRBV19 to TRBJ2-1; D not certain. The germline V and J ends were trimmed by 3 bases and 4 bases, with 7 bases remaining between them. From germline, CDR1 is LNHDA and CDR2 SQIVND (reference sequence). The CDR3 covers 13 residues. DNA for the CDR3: TGTGCCAGTAGTATGGGATCATACAATGAGCAGTTCTTC. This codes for CASSMGSYNEQFF.

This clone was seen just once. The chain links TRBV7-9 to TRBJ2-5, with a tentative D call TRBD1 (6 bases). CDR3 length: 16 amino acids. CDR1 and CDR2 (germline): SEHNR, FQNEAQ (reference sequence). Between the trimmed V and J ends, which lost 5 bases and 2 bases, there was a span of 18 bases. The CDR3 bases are TGTGCCAGCAGCCTGCCAGGGGATACTCTTCAAGAGACCCAGTACTTC. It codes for CASSLPGDTLQETQYF.

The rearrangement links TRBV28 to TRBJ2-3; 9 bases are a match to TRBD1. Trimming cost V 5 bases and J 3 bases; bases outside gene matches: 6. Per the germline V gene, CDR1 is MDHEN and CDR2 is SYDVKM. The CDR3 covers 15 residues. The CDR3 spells CASSHRGQMTDTQYF. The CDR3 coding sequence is TGTGCCAGCAGTCACAGGGGGCAAATGACAGATACGCAGTATTTT.

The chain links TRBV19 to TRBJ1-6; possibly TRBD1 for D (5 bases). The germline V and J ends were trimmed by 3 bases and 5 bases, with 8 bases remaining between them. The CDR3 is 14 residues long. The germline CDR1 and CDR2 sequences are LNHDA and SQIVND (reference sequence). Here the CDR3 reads CASSILTDNSPLHF. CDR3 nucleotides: TGTGCCAGTAGTATTTTGACAGATAATTCACCCCTCCACTTT.

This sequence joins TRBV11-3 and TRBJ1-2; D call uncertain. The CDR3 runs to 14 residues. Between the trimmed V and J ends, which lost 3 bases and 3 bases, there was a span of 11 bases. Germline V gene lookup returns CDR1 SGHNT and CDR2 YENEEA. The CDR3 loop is CASSLEQRDYGYTF. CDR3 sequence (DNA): TGTGCCAGCAGCTTGGAGCAGCGAGACTATGGCTACACCTTC.

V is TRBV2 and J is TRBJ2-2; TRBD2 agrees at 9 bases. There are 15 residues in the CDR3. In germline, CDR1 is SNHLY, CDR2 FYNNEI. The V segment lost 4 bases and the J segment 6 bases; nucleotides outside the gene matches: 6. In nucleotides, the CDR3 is TGTGCCAGCAGTGGGGCGGGAGGGCCATCCGGGGAGCTGTTTTTT. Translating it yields CASSGAGGPSGELFF.

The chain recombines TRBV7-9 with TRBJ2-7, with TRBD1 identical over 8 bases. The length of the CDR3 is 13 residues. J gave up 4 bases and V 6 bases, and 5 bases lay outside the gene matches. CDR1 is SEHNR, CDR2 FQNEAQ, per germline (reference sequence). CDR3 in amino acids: CASSRTGWYEQYF. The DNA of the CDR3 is TGTGCCAGCAGTAGGACAGGGTGGTACGAGCAGTACTTC.

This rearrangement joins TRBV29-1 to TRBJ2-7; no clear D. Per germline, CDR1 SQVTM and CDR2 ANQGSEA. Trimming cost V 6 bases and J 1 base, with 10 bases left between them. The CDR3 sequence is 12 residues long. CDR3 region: CSVAVGSYEQYF. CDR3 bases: TGCAGCGTGGCGGTAGGATCCTACGAGCAGTACTTC.

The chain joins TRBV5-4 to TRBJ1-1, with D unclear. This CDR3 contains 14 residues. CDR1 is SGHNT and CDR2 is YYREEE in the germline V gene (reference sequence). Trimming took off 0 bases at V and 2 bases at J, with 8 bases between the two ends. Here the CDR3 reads CASSLERANTEAFF. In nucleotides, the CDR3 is TGTGCCAGCAGCTTGGAGCGAGCCAACACTGAAGCTTTCTTT.

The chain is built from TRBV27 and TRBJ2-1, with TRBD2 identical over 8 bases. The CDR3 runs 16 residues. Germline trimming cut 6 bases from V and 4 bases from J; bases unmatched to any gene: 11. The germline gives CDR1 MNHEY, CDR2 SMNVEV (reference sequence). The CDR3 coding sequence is TGTGCCAGCAGGGGTCCCGGGAGGGCCCTTTACAATGAGCAGTTCTTC. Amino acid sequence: CASRGPGRALYNEQFF.

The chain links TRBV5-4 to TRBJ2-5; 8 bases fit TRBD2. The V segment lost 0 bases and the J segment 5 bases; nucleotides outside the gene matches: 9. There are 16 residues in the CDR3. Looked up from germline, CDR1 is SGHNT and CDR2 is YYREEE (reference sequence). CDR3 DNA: TGTGCCAGCAGCTTGGTGATACGGGAGGGCGGGGAGACCCAGTACTTC. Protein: CASSLVIREGGETQYF.

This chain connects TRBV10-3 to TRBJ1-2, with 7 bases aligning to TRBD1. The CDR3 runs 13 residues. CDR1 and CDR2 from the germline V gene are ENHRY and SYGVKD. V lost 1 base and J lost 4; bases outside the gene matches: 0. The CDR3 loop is CAISEWDSYGYTF. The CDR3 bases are TGTGCCATCAGTGAGTGGGACAGCTATGGCTACACCTTC.

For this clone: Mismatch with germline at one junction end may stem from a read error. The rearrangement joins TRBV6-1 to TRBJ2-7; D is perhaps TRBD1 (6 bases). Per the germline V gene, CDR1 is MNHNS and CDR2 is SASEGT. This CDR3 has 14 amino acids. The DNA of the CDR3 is TGTGCCAGCAGGGAAGAGGCCACAGGGTACGAGCAGTACTTC. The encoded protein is CASREEATGYEQYF.

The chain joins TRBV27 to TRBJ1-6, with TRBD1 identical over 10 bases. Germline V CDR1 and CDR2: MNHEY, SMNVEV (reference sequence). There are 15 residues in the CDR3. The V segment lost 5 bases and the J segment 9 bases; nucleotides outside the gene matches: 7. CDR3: CASSPRQGASSPLHF. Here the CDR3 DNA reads TGTGCCAGCAGTCCCCGACAGGGGGCTAGTTCACCCCTCCACTTT.

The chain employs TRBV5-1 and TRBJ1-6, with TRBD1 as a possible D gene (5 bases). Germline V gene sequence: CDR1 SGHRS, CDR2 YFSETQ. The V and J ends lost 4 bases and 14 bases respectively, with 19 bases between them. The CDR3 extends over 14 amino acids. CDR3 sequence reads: CASSEGTPTGSLHF. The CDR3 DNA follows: TGCGCCAGCAGCGAGGGGACCCCAACAGGATCCCTCCACTTT.

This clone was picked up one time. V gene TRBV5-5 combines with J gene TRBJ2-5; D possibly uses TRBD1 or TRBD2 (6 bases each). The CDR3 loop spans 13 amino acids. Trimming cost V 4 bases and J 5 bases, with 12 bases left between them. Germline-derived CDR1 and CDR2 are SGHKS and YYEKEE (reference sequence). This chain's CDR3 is CASSKQGGETQYF. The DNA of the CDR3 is TGTGCCAGCAGCAAACAAGGGGGGGAGACCCAGTACTTC.